A selection of T cell receptor beta chains follows, all from one sample in a study of T cell responses to AZD1222 COVID-19 vaccine. TCRdb's table, derived via immunoSEQ multiplex PCR, lists solely in-frame clones and lacks some. The sample contains roughly 120,000 clones, around 83% of which appear only once. This material consisted of peripheral blood, taken on day 0 of AZD1222 vaccination. Receptors were obtained from an adult in good health. The CDR3 runs from the conserved cysteine through the conserved F or W. Fields, in order: J gene, V gene, CDR3 protein.

TRBJ2-1 TRBV7-8 CASSPQGANNEQFF
TRBJ2-5 TRBV9 CASSGTGAQETQYF
TRBJ2-2 TRBV21-1 CASSKVCFGSSGSGELFF
TRBJ2-5 TRBV2 CASSALRGLQETQYF
TRBJ2-7 TRBV27 CASSSPGQGYAEQYF
TRBJ2-3 TRBV6-4 CASSEGTSGTDTQYF
TRBJ2-7 TRBV27 CASSFGTGLYEQYF
TRBJ2-2 TRBV5-8 CASSLWTGSNTGELFF
TRBJ2-7 TRBV7-9 CASSSQGGREQYF
TRBJ1-3 TRBV9 CASSVVQDWGSGNTIYF
TRBJ1-2 TRBV7-9 CASSLAGDGYTF
TRBJ2-7 TRBV7-2 CASSPARDGEQYF
TRBJ1-1 TRBV6-5 CASSLDRAATEAFF
TRBJ1-2 TRBV13 CASSLRGNGYTF
TRBJ2-2 TRBV27 CASSRAGGELFF
TRBJ2-5 TRBV5-1 CASSPLPGTGVETQYF
TRBJ1-1 TRBV30 CAWEQAHGQPRSF
TRBJ2-1 TRBV7-3 CASSNVGGRKSISYNEQFF
TRBJ1-5 TRBV19 CALGTGGQPQHF
TRBJ1-1 TRBV27 CASISRVNDTEAFF
TRBJ2-1 TRBV29-1 CSVPGRGAGEQFF
TRBJ1-2 TRBV6-2/TRBV6-3 CASRYTTGKMNGYTF